Listed here is a single T cell receptor beta chain. What it binds is not known. This sample is drawn from a study of graft-versus-host responses after intestinal transplantation. CDR3 length: 12 residues. Data came from immunoSEQ multiplex PCR; TCRdb stores just in-frame clones and leaves some out. The table has roughly 100,000 clones, roughly 93% seen once. Sequencing used unstimulated CD8+ T cells sorted from spleen or lymph node cells, obtained before intestinal transplant. The chain employs TRBV7-5 and TRBJ1-2; the D segment call TRBD1 is taken from the table without a DNA check. TRBV7-5 is noted as a pseudogene. The sequence was obtained from a human donor who received an intestinal transplant. The CDR3 loop is CVRSLSNYGYTF. DNA of the CDR3: TGTGTCAGAAGCTTGTCAAACTATGGCTACACCTTC.